In this sample, the clone carrying this T cell receptor (beta chain) turned up a few times. Its antigen is currently unknown. This sample was taken from a study of T-cell memory formation after mild COVID-19. At the level of the study: TCR clustering was largely donor specific. Study-wide points: Pre-infection memory held some responding clones, suggesting pre-existing cross-reactive T cells responded. Most CD4+ clones that shrank were in CM and EM, while CD8+ ones turned up in EMRA.

TCRdb independently ran MiXCR on the 5' RACE reads; one entry per CDR3 protein. The table records around 200,000 distinct CDR3 sequences, roughly 18% of them present only once. Trimming pared 5 bases from V and 9 bases from J, leaving 8 bases between. The CDR3 is 11 amino acids. CDR1 and CDR2 (germline): SGHTA, FQGNSA. This TCR derives from a man between 18 and 35 years old who had mild COVID-19 (a few samples of this study predate the infection). Cell type and time point are not known. The chain uses TRBV7-2 and TRBJ2-1; D call uncertain. Material for sequencing was PBMCs or a T cell subset sorted from them (not recorded which). CDR3 nucleotide sequence: TGTGCCAGCAGCCCCTGGGGTGAGCAGTTCTTC. Translating gives CASSPWGEQFF.